The rows below give T cell receptor beta chains drawn from one sample of a study of T cells after posttransplantation cyclophosphamide. TCRdb's table, derived via immunoSEQ multiplex PCR, lists solely in-frame clones and lacks some. The data show 5,800 or so clones, none appearing only once, with under 30% held by the ten largest. The source was PBMCs, collected after allogeneic stem cell transplant with posttransplant cyclophosphamide. Receptors were obtained from a male patient aged 60 to 75 who received an allogeneic stem cell transplant from a related donor, was CMV-positive, and had no GVHD. Some T cells may have originated in the graft donor. Each CDR3 is given with its conserved first and last residue. A D gene is named only where the DNA matches it firmly. Rows may omit the clone size; those that give it use once, few, many or a size class.

TRBV27	.	TRBJ2-1	13	many	CASSLSHFREQFF	TGTGCCAGCAGTTTATCCCACTTCCGCGAGCAGTTCTTC
TRBV7-8	.	TRBJ1-6	13	many	CAARQLYNSPLHF	TGTGCCGCCCGACAGCTATATAATTCACCCCTCCACTTT
TRBV19	.	TRBJ1-1	15	many	CASTSWRKEDTEAFF	TGTGCCAGTACCTCTTGGAGGAAAGAGGACACTGAAGCTTTCTTT
TRBV28	.	TRBJ2-6	15	.	CASSPGFSGANVLTF	TGTGCCAGCAGTCCAGGGTTCTCTGGGGCCAACGTCCTGACTTTC
TRBV27	TRBD2	TRBJ2-7	14	.	CASSLIAGRYEQYF	TGTGCCAGCAGCCTGATAGCGGGGCGGTACGAGCAGTACTTC
TRBV5-4	TRBD1	TRBJ2-2	15	many	CASSLSTGGTGELFF	TGTGCCAGCAGCTTGTCGACAGGGGGCACCGGGGAGCTGTTTTTT
TRBV5-1	TRBD1	TRBJ1-6	13	many	CASSQTGEPPLHF	TGCGCCAGCAGCCAGACAGGGGAACCACCCCTCCACTTT
TRBV7-8	TRBD2	TRBJ2-3	18	few	CASSPQMWRGGKTDTQYF	TGTGCCAGCAGCCCTCAAATGTGGCGGGGGGGGAAGACAGATACGCAGTATTTT
TRBV6-6	.	TRBJ1-2	14	few	CASSYAYLGGGYTF	TGTGCCAGCAGTTACGCGTACCTAGGTGGGGGCTACACCTTC
TRBV9	.	TRBJ2-2	16	few	CASSPNTVGDTGELFF	TGTGCCAGCAGCCCGAACACGGTAGGGGACACCGGGGAGCTGTTTTTT
TRBV28	.	TRBJ1-4	15	many	CASSLVTPGNEKLFF	TGTGCCAGCAGTTTAGTGACCCCAGGGAATGAAAAACTGTTTTTT
TRBV28	TRBD1	TRBJ1-6	16	.	CASSLGTGGRNSPLHF	TGTGCCAGCAGTTTAGGTACAGGGGGCAGGAATTCACCCCTCCACTTT
TRBV11-2	TRBD1	TRBJ1-3	14	many	CASRPTGSGNTIYF	TGTGCCAGCAGGCCGACAGGGTCTGGAAACACCATATATTTT
TRBV29-1	.	TRBJ1-2	13	few	CSVAQANFYGYTF	TGCAGCGTCGCCCAAGCAAACTTCTATGGCTACACCTTC
TRBV5-1	.	TRBJ2-6	15	.	CASSLDYSGANVLTF	TGCGCCAGCAGCTTGGATTACTCTGGGGCCAACGTCCTGACTTTC
TRBV19	.	TRBJ2-1	17	few	CASGGTARVSSYNEQFF	TGTGCCAGTGGGGGGACGGCCAGAGTCAGCTCCTACAATGAGCAGTTCTTC
TRBV2	.	TRBJ1-1	12	many	CASRLADTEAFF	TGTGCCAGCCGCCTTGCGGACACTGAAGCTTTCTTT
TRBV30	.	TRBJ1-2	14	many	CAWSVSGRQGGYTF	TGTGCCTGGAGTGTCAGTGGGCGTCAGGGTGGCTACACCTTC
TRBV27	TRBD1	TRBJ1-6	16	.	CATRPGQGLYNSPLHF	TGTGCCACCCGCCCCGGACAGGGCCTCTATAATTCACCCCTCCACTTT
TRBV7-2	TRBD1	TRBJ1-2	15	many	CASSFQTGGGYGYTF	TGTGCCAGCAGCTTCCAGACAGGGGGCGGCTATGGCTACACTTTC
TRBV6-6	TRBD1	TRBJ2-4	15	many	CASSYETGIRDIQYF	TGTGCCAGCAGTTACGAGACAGGGATTCGTGACATTCAGTACTTC
TRBV14	.	TRBJ2-5	16	.	CASSQDQRPPQETQYF	TGTGCCAGCAGCCAAGATCAGCGCCCACCGCAGGAGACCCAGTACTTC
TRBV6-1	TRBD1	TRBJ2-2	14	.	CASSRDRETGELFF	TGTGCCAGCAGCCGTGACAGGGAAACCGGGGAGCTGTTTTTT
TRBV6-5	TRBD2	TRBJ2-7	16	few	CASSYSKVAGGYEQYF	TGTGCCAGCAGTTACTCGAAGGTAGCGGGGGGCTACGAGCAGTACTTC
TRBV2	TRBD1	TRBJ2-3	17	.	CASNLLGGQGAADTQYF	TGTGCCAGCAACCTTCTTGGGGGACAGGGGGCCGCAGATACGCAGTATTTT
TRBV2	.	TRBJ2-5	15	many	CASLPLTGFGETQYF	TGTGCCAGCCTACCGCTAACAGGGTTTGGGGAGACCCAGTACTTC
TRBV7-8	TRBD1	TRBJ1-6	15	few	CASRLEGTGYSPLHF	TGTGCCAGCAGATTAGAAGGGACAGGTTATTCACCCCTCCACTTT
TRBV27	.	TRBJ2-7	13	many	CASSSWPLLEQYF	TGTGCCAGCAGTTCCTGGCCCCTCCTCGAGCAGTACTTC
TRBV29-1	.	TRBJ2-2	11	many	CSVVQYGELFF	TGCAGCGTTGTACAGTACGGGGAGCTGTTTTTT
TRBV28	TRBD2	TRBJ2-3	22	.	CASSPGTGYLTSGITSTDTQYF	TGTGCCAGCAGCCCCGGGACAGGGTACTTGACTAGCGGGATAACTAGCACAGATACGCAGTATTTT
TRBV6-5	.	TRBJ1-3	13	many	CASFTGLGNTIYF	TGTGCCAGTTTTACAGGGTTAGGAAACACCATATATTTT
TRBV28	TRBD1	TRBJ1-1	13	.	CASIQGGSTEAFF	TGTGCCAGCATCCAGGGGGGAAGCACTGAAGCTTTCTTT
TRBV4-2	.	TRBJ1-6	18	many	CASSRGGQSSSYNSPLHF	TGTGCCAGCAGCCGAGGCGGACAGTCCAGCTCCTATAATTCACCCCTCCACTTT
TRBV4-3	TRBD1	TRBJ2-2	15	many	CASSRGQTNTGELFF	TGCGCCAGCAGCCGGGGACAGACGAACACCGGGGAGCTGTTTTTT
TRBV5-3	TRBD1	TRBJ2-3	20	.	CARSHLPGTDDRVGTDTQYF	TGTGCCAGAAGCCACCTGCCGGGGACAGATGACCGCGTGGGCACAGATACGCAGTATTTT
TRBV7-9	.	TRBJ1-6	15	.	CASSSNRRDNSPLHF	TGTGCCAGCAGCTCAAACAGGAGAGATAATTCACCCCTCCACTTT
TRBV5-4	TRBD1	TRBJ2-7	17	many	CASSFTMVQGVLYEQYF	TGTGCCAGCAGCTTCACTATGGTTCAGGGGGTGCTGTACGAGCAGTACTTC
TRBV7-2	TRBD2	TRBJ2-3	15	.	CASSSSGGRGDTQYF	TGTGCCAGCAGCTCATCTGGCGGGAGAGGTGATACGCAGTATTTT
TRBV18	TRBD1	TRBJ1-2	14	few	CASSPRTGNYGYTF	TGTGCCAGCTCACCCAGGACAGGGAACTATGGCTACACCTTC
TRBV7-9	.	TRBJ1-2	13	many	CASSQQAYYGYTF	TGTGCCAGCAGCCAACAGGCGTACTATGGCTACACCTTC
TRBV7-2	.	TRBJ2-1	16	many	CASLGGGGGSYNEQFF	TGTGCCAGTTTGGGGGGCGGGGGAGGCTCCTACAATGAGCAGTTCTTC
TRBV4-3	.	TRBJ1-3	15	many	CASSQEMDTGNTIYF	TGCGCCAGCAGCCAAGAAATGGACACTGGAAACACCATATATTTT
TRBV18	.	TRBJ1-2	13	many	CASSPQGIDGYTF	TGTGCCAGCTCACCTCAGGGTATAGATGGCTACACCTTC
TRBV4-1	.	TRBJ2-7	15	few	CASSQDRGTPYEQYF	TGCGCCAGCAGCCAAGACCGGGGGACTCCCTACGAGCAGTACTTC
TRBV4-1	.	TRBJ1-6	15	many	CASSHPDSPVSPLHF	TGCGCCAGCAGCCACCCGGACAGTCCAGTTTCACCCCTCCACTTT
TRBV5-1	.	TRBJ1-2	16	many	CASSLVPTGTNYGYTF	TGCGCCAGCAGCTTGGTCCCGACTGGGACAAACTATGGCTACACCTTC
TRBV6-5	TRBD2	TRBJ2-7	14	many	CASSSGRGRYEQYF	TGTGCCAGCAGTAGTGGGAGGGGACGGTACGAGCAGTACTTC
TRBV5-1	.	TRBJ2-5	15	medium-sized	CASSLIAPGEETQYF	TGCGCCAGCAGCTTGATTGCACCGGGGGAGGAGACCCAGTACTTC
TRBV30	TRBD2	TRBJ2-5	15	.	CAWSQGLARRGTQYF	TGTGCCTGGAGTCAGGGACTAGCGAGGCGAGGGACCCAGTACTTC
TRBV7-3	TRBD1	TRBJ1-4	16	few	CASSLRRPQGDEKLFF	TGTGCCAGCAGCTTACGGCGGCCACAGGGGGATGAAAAACTGTTTTTT
TRBV5-4	.	TRBJ2-7	13	medium-sized	CASSFTGSYEQYF	TGTGCCAGCAGCTTTACAGGATCCTACGAGCAGTACTTC
TRBV29-1	TRBD1	TRBJ1-1	14	.	CSVRLVQGDTEAFF	TGCAGCGTACGACTGGTTCAGGGGGACACTGAAGCTTTCTTT
TRBV18	TRBD2	TRBJ2-7	15	few	CASSPRSGAAYEQYF	TGTGCCAGCTCACCAAGGAGCGGGGCGGCCTACGAGCAGTACTTC
TRBV4-1	TRBD1	TRBJ2-7	13	many	CASSHLQGYEQYF	TGCGCCAGCAGCCACCTACAGGGGTACGAGCAGTACTTC